What follows is one TCR beta chain and its context. Antigen: not known. TCRdb keeps only in-frame clones here, not all; method: immunoSEQ multiplex PCR. This table has 2 million to 2.5 million clones, approximately 94% appearing once. This specimen comes from a study of shared clonotypes between healthy human individuals. Study-wide context: The donors, a couple of women and a few men, were aged 18 to 49.

CD45RA+ naive and CD45RA-negative memory subsets were separated from CD4+ cells. Germline CDR1 reads KGHSH; CDR2 reads LQKENI. The length of the CDR3 is 17 residues. Trimming took off 3 bases at V and 0 bases at J, with 16 bases between the two ends. Study findings and constraints: Few donors restricted represented genetic and exposure-history diversity. Rarefaction indicated that sorted-subset sequencing remained incomplete although depth was large.

What was sequenced was naive CD4+ T cells sorted from blood. Subset defined: CD45RA+ positively selected. The V and J genes are TRBV18 and TRBJ2-3; D is unclear. The TCR was taken from a man younger than 30 in good health. The CDR3 sequence is CASSPSQVGQSTDTQYF. DNA for the CDR3: TGTGCCAGCTCACCCTCCCAAGTGGGTCAAAGCACAGATACGCAGTATTTT.